This TCR beta chain stems from a study of vaccination and CD4 T cells after COVID-19. Study background: Nasal swab PCR showed SARS-CoV-2 in convalescent patients, fewer than 10 with mild and one with severe disease. Overlapping spike pools from SARS-CoV-2 and HCoV-NL63, HCoV-OC43 and HCoV-229E served as culture stimuli.

Specified treatment: approximately 10-day PBMC culture with coronavirus spike peptide pools or control peptides (ViraFEST assay). ViraFEST used peptide pools to expand antigen-specific T cells before TCR sequencing. In regard to this clonotype: Its target is unknown.

Once obtained from cultured CD4+ T cells, the DNA was sequenced using the Oncomine TCR Beta short-read assay. TCRdb recomputed calls from the PCR reads with MiXCR, one row per CDR3 protein. In the table there are 15,000 to 20,000 distinct CDR3 sequences, around 60% of which are singletons. The clonotype originates from a human donor who had recovered from COVID-19. Material: CD4+ T cells from blood, cultured in vitro, obtained before SARS-CoV-2 vaccination.

CDR3 amino acids: CASSETGGDTQYF. The DNA of the CDR3 is TGTGCCAGCAGCGAAACGGGGGGGGATACGCAGTATTTT. J is TRBJ2-3 and V is TRBV7-2; the match to TRBD2 covers 8 bases. V shed 5 bases and J 6 bases; nucleotides not matched to a gene: 4. The CDR3 runs to 13 residues. Germline lookup yields CDR1 SGHTA and CDR2 FQGNSA.